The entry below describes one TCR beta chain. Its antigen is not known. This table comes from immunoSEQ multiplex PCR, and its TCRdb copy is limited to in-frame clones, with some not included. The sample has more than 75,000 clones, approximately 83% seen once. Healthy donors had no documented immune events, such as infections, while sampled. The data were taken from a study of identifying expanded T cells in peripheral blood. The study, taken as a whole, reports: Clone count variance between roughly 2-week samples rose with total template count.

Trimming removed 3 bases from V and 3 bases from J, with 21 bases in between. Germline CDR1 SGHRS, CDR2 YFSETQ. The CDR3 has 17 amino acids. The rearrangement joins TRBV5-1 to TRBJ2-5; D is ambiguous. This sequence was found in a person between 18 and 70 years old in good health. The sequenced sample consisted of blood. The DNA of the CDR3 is TGCGCCAGCAGCTCCCTCCCCTCGTCCAGGTTAAAAGAGACCCAGTACTTC. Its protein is CASSSLPSSRLKETQYF.